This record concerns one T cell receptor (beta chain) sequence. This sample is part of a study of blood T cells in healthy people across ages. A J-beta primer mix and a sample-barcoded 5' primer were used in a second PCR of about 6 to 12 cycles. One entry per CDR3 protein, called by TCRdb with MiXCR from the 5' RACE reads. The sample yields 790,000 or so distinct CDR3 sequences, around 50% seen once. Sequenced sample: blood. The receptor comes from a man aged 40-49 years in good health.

The DNA for the CDR3 is TGCAGTGCCGGACTAGCGGGAGGCACCGGGGAGCTGTTTTTT. Protein product: CSAGLAGGTGELFF. J is TRBJ2-2 and V is TRBV20-1; TRBD2 matches 14 bases. The CDR3 runs to 14 residues. The germline V gene has CDR1 DFQATT and CDR2 SNEGSKA (reference sequence). With 6 bases clipped from V and 4 bases from J, the junction kept 1 base outside the gene matches.